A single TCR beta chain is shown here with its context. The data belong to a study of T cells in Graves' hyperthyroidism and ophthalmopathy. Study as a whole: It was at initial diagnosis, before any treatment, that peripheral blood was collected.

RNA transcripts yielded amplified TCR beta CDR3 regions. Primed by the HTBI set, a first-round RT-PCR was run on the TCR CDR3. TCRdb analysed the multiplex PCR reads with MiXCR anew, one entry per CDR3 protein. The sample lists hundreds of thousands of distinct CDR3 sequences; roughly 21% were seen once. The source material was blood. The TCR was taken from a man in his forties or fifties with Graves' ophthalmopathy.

CDR3 sequence: CASWAGGPGRTNNEQFF. As DNA, the CDR3 is TGTGCCAGCTGGGCGGGAGGGCCAGGAAGAACGAACAATGAGCAGTTCTTC. V is TRBV28 and J is TRBJ2-1; the match to TRBD2 covers 9 bases. The germline CDR1 and CDR2 sequences are MDHEN and SYDVKM. The CDR3 contains 17 residues. V lost 8 bases, J lost 5 bases, and 16 bases stayed unmatched.